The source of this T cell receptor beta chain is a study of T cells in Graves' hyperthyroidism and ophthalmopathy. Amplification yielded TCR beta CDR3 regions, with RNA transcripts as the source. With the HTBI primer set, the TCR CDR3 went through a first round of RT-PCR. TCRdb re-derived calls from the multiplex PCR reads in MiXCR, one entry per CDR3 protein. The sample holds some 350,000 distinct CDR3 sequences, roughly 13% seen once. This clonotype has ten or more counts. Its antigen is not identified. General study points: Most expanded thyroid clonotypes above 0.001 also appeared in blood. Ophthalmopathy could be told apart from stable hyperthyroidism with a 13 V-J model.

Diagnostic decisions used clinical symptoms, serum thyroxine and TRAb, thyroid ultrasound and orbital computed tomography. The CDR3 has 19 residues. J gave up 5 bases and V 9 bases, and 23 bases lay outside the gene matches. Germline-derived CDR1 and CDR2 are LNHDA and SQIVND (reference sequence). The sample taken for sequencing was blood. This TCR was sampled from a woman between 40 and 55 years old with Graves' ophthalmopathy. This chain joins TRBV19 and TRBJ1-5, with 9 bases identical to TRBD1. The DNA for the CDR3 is TGTGCCAGGCCCCTGGGACAGGGATATGTCAGGGTCATCGATCAGCCCCAGCATTTT. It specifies CARPLGQGYVRVIDQPQHF.